A selection of T cell receptor beta chains follows, all from one sample in a study of T cell responses to AZD1222 COVID-19 vaccine. Method: immunoSEQ multiplex PCR; TCRdb's copy keeps in-frame clones and lacks some. The table includes 100,000 to 130,000 clones, about 90% detected once. Sequencing used peripheral blood, obtained on day 0 of AZD1222 vaccination. These receptors were obtained from an adult in good health. CDR3s include the opening cysteine and the closing phenylalanine or tryptophan. A D gene is named only where the DNA matches it firmly. Clone size is not always given. Where it is, it says once, few, many or a class for expanded clones.

clone_size	j_call	v_call	d_call	cdr3_aa	cdr3_nt
.	TRBJ2-3	TRBV4-3	TRBD2	CASSQRITGGTADTQYF	TGCGCCAGCAGCCAGAGAATTACCGGGGGGACGGCAGATACGCAGTATTTT
.	TRBJ2-5	TRBV7-2	.	CASSSPPGLPTQYF	TGTGCCAGCAGCTCCCCCCCGGGACTGCCGACCCAGTACTTC
.	TRBJ2-3	TRBV27	TRBD2	CASSFARLAGDTDTQYF	TGTGCCAGCAGTTTCGCGAGACTAGCGGGCGACACAGATACGCAGTATTTT
.	TRBJ1-2	TRBV7-9	.	CASSLDKPGYTF	TGTGCCAGCAGCTTAGACAAGCCCGGCTACACCTTC
.	TRBJ2-5	TRBV5-8	.	CASSRIGRETQYF	TGTGCCAGCAGCCGTATCGGCAGAGAGACCCAGTACTTC
.	TRBJ1-6	TRBV18	.	CASSPWTENSPLHF	TGTGCCAGCTCACCCTGGACAGAAAATTCACCCCTCCACTTT
.	TRBJ1-5	TRBV2	TRBD1	CASSEDRGRQPQHF	TGTGCCAGCAGTGAGGACAGGGGAAGGCAGCCCCAGCATTTT
.	TRBJ2-7	TRBV7-8	TRBD2	CASTLNRLLSGMVTGEQYF	TGTGCCAGCACCTTGAACAGACTCCTTAGCGGGATGGTGACGGGAGAGCAGTACTTC
.	TRBJ1-1	TRBV6-1	.	CASSEVLNTEAFF	TGTGCCAGCAGTGAGGTATTAAACACTGAAGCTTTCTTT
.	TRBJ2-4	TRBV6-1	.	CASSESAFLIAKNIQYF	TGTGCCAGCAGTGAAAGTGCATTCCTCATAGCCAAAAACATTCAGTACTTC
.	TRBJ2-5	TRBV12-3/TRBV12-4	TRBD1	CASRQGAKETQYF	TGTGCCAGCAGACAGGGGGCAAAGGAGACCCAGTACTTC
.	TRBJ1-3	TRBV7-9	TRBD1	CASTFPGQAPSGNTIYF	TGTGCCAGCACCTTCCCGGGACAGGCTCCGTCTGGAAACACCATATATTTT
.	TRBJ2-7	TRBV3-1/TRBV3-2	TRBD1	CASSQEGTGVSYEQYF	TGTGCCAGCAGCCAAGAGGGGACAGGGGTGAGCTACGAGCAGTACTTC
.	TRBJ2-7	TRBV1	.	CTSSQEGAERECIYEQYF	TGCACCAGCAGCCAAGAAGGGGCAGAGCGGGAGTGTATATACGAGCAGTACTTC
.	TRBJ1-4	TRBV25-1	TRBD1	CASNNRGESEKLFF	TGTGCCAGCAACAACAGGGGGGAAAGTGAAAAACTGTTTTTT
.	TRBJ1-6	TRBV30	.	CAWISRENSPLHF	TGTGCCTGGATATCACGGGAAAATTCACCCCTCCACTTT
.	TRBJ2-5	TRBV5-5	.	CASSFGPTETQYF	TGTGCCAGCAGCTTTGGCCCTACGGAGACCCAGTACTTC
.	TRBJ1-5	TRBV18	TRBD1	CASSDRVNGNQPQHF	TGTGCCAGCTCGGACAGGGTGAATGGCAATCAGCCCCAGCATTTT
.	TRBJ2-1	TRBV6-5	.	CASTVRQLNEQFF	TGTGCCAGCACTGTTCGGCAATTAAATGAGCAGTTCTTC
few	TRBJ1-2	TRBV18	TRBD1	CASSPGQGGTYGYTF	TGTGCCAGCTCACCCGGACAGGGGGGAACCTATGGCTACACCTTC
.	TRBJ1-2	TRBV7-3	.	CASSLSEGAYGYTF	TGTGCCAGCAGCTTAAGTGAAGGTGCCTATGGCTACACCTTC
.	TRBJ1-2	TRBV24-1	.	CATSAEGYYGYTF	TGTGCCACCAGTGCCGAAGGGTACTATGGCTACACCTTC
few	TRBJ2-3	TRBV27	TRBD1	CASRDRPYTDTQYF	TGTGCCAGCAGGGACAGGCCATACACAGATACGCAGTATTTT
.	TRBJ2-1	TRBV6-4	TRBD2	CASSDSGLAYNEQFF	TGTGCCAGCAGTGACTCGGGACTAGCTTACAATGAGCAGTTCTTC
.	TRBJ2-7	TRBV7-2	.	CASSTYMGGWYEQYF	TGTGCCAGCAGCACTTATATGGGGGGCTGGTACGAGCAGTACTTC
.	TRBJ1-6	TRBV7-8	.	CASSSGTLRAGNSPLHF	TGTGCCAGCAGCTCCGGGACCCTCAGGGCCGGTAATTCACCCCTCCACTTT
once	TRBJ2-2	TRBV3-1/TRBV3-2	.	CASSPPRLPTGELFF	TGTGCCAGCAGCCCCCCCCGGCTTCCGACCGGGGAGCTGTTTTTT
.	TRBJ2-7	TRBV20-1	TRBD2	CSASEASGGGKQYF	TGCAGTGCTAGTGAGGCTAGCGGGGGAGGCAAGCAGTACTTC
.	TRBJ2-2	TRBV19	TRBD1	CASMDRGPGELFF	TGTGCCAGTATGGACAGGGGTCCCGGGGAGCTGTTTTTT
.	TRBJ1-5	TRBV27	.	CASSIARNQPQHF	TGTGCCAGCTCGATAGCACGCAATCAGCCCCAGCATTTT
.	TRBJ2-1	TRBV5-1	.	CASSFKVGTPNEQFF	TGCGCCAGCAGCTTTAAGGTAGGGACCCCCAATGAGCAGTTCTTC
.	TRBJ1-1	TRBV6-1	.	CASSEVRWNTEAFF	TGTGCCAGCAGTGAAGTTCGGTGGAACACTGAAGCTTTCTTT
once	TRBJ1-4	TRBV15	.	CATSSLRDLNEKLFF	TGTGCCACCAGCAGCCTCCGGGACCTTAATGAAAAACTGTTTTTT
.	TRBJ2-7	TRBV7-9	.	CASSPQLKTRTNSYEQYF	TGTGCCAGCAGCCCACAACTAAAGACTAGAACCAACTCCTACGAGCAGTACTTC
.	TRBJ2-1	TRBV2	.	CASSAGVIPSYNEQFF	TGTGCCAGCAGTGCCGGAGTAATACCCTCCTACAATGAGCAGTTCTTC
.	TRBJ2-7	TRBV6-1	.	CASSEVGDLYEQYF	TGTGCCAGCAGTGAAGTAGGGGACCTCTACGAGCAGTACTTC
medium-sized	TRBJ2-5	TRBV19	TRBD2	CASSTTSGSFETQYF	TGTGCCAGTAGTACGACTAGCGGGAGCTTTGAGACCCAGTACTTC
once	TRBJ1-1	TRBV5-4	.	CASSLQGPEAFF	TGTGCCAGCAGCTTGCAGGGGCCTGAAGCTTTCTTT
.	TRBJ2-7	TRBV6-5	TRBD1	CASSSGQGVYEQYF	TGTGCCAGCAGTTCCGGACAGGGTGTCTACGAGCAGTACTTC
once	TRBJ2-1	TRBV2	.	CASSEGLGSYNEQFF	TGTGCCAGCAGTGAGGGGTTGGGCTCCTACAATGAGCAGTTCTTC
.	TRBJ2-7	TRBV5-4	.	CASSFRGTRTYEQYF	TGTGCCAGCAGCTTTCGCGGGACCCGAACCTACGAGCAGTACTTC
.	TRBJ1-2	TRBV24-1	.	CATSDCGRVIVMDGYTF	TGTGCCACCAGTGATTGCGGCAGGGTTATCGTTATGGATGGCTACACCTTC
.	TRBJ2-7	TRBV27	TRBD2	CASSSSLSGRRGEQYF	TGTGCCAGCAGTTCATCCCTTAGCGGGAGAAGGGGAGAGCAGTACTTC
.	TRBJ2-5	TRBV11-2	TRBD2	CASSLGATAGVGETQYF	TGTGCCAGCAGCTTAGGCGCTACCGCGGGAGTGGGGGAGACCCAGTACTTC
.	TRBJ2-7	TRBV5-5	.	CASSYAHPAGVDSYEQYF	TGTGCCAGCAGCTACGCGCATCCTGCAGGGGTAGATTCCTACGAGCAGTACTTC
.	TRBJ2-2	TRBV7-2	.	CASSSPMATGELFF	TGTGCCAGCAGCTCTCCAATGGCAACCGGGGAGCTGTTTTTT
.	TRBJ1-2	TRBV5-1	.	CASSLVGAGARGYTF	TGCGCCAGCAGCTTGGTAGGAGCGGGTGCTCGTGGCTACACCTTC